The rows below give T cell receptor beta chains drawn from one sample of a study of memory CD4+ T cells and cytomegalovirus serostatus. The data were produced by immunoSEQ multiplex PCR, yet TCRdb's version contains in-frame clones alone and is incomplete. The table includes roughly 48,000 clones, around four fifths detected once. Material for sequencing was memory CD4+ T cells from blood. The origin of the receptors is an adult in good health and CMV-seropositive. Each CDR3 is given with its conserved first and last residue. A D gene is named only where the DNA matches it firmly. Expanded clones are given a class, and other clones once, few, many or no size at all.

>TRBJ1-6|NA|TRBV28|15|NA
TGTGCCAGCAGTTTACCCGGGACTCCAAATTCACCCCTCCACTTT
CASSLPGTPNSPLHF
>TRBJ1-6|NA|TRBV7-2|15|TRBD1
TGTGCCAGCAGCTTACCCAGGGGGTTCAATTCACCCCTCCACTTT
CASSLPRGFNSPLHF
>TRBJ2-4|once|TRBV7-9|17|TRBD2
TGTGCCAGCAGCCAGGGACTAGCGGGCGACGGGGAAAACATTCAGTACTTC
CASSQGLAGDGENIQYF
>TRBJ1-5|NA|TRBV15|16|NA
TGTGCCACCAGCAGAGATCGGCGACAGGGCAATCAGCCCCAGCATTTT
CATSRDRRQGNQPQHF
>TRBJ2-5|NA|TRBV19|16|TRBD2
TGTGCCAGTAGGCCTAATCTAGCGGGGGGTCAAGAGACCCAGTACTTC
CASRPNLAGGQETQYF
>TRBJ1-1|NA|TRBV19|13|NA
TGTGCCAGTAAAAGCGGGGTGAGCACTGAAGCTTTCTTT
CASKSGVSTEAFF
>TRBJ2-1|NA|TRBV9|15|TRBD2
TGTGCCAGCAGCGAGCGGGAAGGCGCCTACAATGAGCAGTTCTTC
CASSEREGAYNEQFF
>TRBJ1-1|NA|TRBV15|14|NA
TGTGCCACCAGCAGAGCGGGGCAGGGCACTGAAGCTTTCTTT
CATSRAGQGTEAFF
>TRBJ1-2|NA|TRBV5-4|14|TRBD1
TGTGCCAGCAGCCGGGACAGGGTGGACTATGGCTACACCTTC
CASSRDRVDYGYTF
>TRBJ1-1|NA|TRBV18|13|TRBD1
TGTGCCAGCTCCCTCGGACAGGACCTTGAAGCTTTCTTT
CASSLGQDLEAFF
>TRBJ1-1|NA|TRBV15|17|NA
TGTGCCACCAGCAGACTTACCAGGGGAGGCACGAACACTGAAGCTTTCTTT
CATSRLTRGGTNTEAFF
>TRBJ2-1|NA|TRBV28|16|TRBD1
TGTGCCAGCAGTTTTGGGACAGGGGCCAATTCACAGGAGCAGTTCTTC
CASSFGTGANSQEQFF
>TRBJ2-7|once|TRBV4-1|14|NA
TGCGCCAGCAGCCACCCTAACAGCTTGGACGAGCAGTACTTC
CASSHPNSLDEQYF
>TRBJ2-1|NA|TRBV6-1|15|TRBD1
TGTGCCAGCAGTGAGAAAACGGGACAGAAAAATGAGCAGTTCTTC
CASSEKTGQKNEQFF
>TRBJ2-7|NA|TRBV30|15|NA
TGTGCCTGGAGTGTAGATGGCCTAGCTGGCCACGAGCAGTACTTC
CAWSVDGLAGHEQYF
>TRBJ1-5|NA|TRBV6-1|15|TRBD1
TGTGCCAGCAGTGAAATGGGACAGGGGAATCAGCCCCAGCATTTT
CASSEMGQGNQPQHF
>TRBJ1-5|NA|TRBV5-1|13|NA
TGCGCCAGCAGCTTGGGGGCGGATCAGCCCCAGCATTTT
CASSLGADQPQHF
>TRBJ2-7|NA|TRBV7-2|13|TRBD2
TGTGCCAGCAGTCAACTAGCGGGGTACGAGCAGTACTTC
CASSQLAGYEQYF
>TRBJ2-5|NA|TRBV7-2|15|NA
TGTGCCAGCAGCTCCGGGTTGGCAAGGCAGGAGACCCAGTACTTC
CASSSGLARQETQYF
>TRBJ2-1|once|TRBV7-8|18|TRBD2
TGTGCCAGCAGCTTCCTCTCTGCAAGTAGCGGGGGTGTCGATGAGCAGTTCTTC
CASSFLSASSGGVDEQFF
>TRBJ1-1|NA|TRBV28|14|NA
TGTGCCAGCAGTTTAGACGCCCGTAGCACTGAAGCTTTCTTT
CASSLDARSTEAFF
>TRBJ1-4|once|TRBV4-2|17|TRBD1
TGTGCCAGCAGCCAACCGGGACAGGGGCGACCTAATGAAAAACTGTTTTTT
CASSQPGQGRPNEKLFF
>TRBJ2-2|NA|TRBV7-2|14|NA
TGTGCCAGCAGCTTAACGGGGCGTCGGGGGGAGCTGTTTTTT
CASSLTGRRGELFF
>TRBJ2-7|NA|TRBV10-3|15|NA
TGTGCCACAACCACATCTATGCCGAGCTCCTACGAGCAGTACTTC
CATTTSMPSSYEQYF
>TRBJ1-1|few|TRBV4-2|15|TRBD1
TGTGCCAGCAGCCAAGGAACAGGGGCAGACACTGAAGCTTTCTTT
CASSQGTGADTEAFF
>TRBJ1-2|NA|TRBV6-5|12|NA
TGTGCCAGCAGGTCCACCTGGGCTGGCTACACCTTC
CASRSTWAGYTF
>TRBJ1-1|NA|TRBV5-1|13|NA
TGCGCCAGCAGCCGCCGTGGAGGACAGGAAGCTTTCTTT
CASSRRGGQEAFF
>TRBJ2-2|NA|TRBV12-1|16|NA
TGTGCCAGCAGCTTCGGACGACCCGCCGACACCGGGGAGCTGTTTTTT
CASSFGRPADTGELFF
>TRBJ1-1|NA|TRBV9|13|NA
TGTGCCAGCAGCACCATGGGGAACACTGAAGCTTTCTTT
CASSTMGNTEAFF
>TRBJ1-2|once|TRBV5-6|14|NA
TGTGCCAGCAGCCCGAGGGCCGTCTTCTATGGCTACACCTTC
CASSPRAVFYGYTF
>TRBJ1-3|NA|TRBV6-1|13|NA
TGTGCCAGCAGTGACGGCTCTGGAAACACCATATATTTT
CASSDGSGNTIYF
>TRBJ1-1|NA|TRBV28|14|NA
TGTGCCAGCAGTTTGGGGCAGGAGAACACTGAAGCTTTCTTT
CASSLGQENTEAFF
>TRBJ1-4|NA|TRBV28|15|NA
TGTGCCAGCAGTCTCTCTCAGGGTGGTAATGAAAAACTGTTTTTT
CASSLSQGGNEKLFF
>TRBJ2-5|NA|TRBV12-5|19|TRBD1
TGTGCTAGTGGTTCCTACCGCCCGAGACAGGGGAACTGGATGGTGACCCAGTACTTC
CASGSYRPRQGNWMVTQYF
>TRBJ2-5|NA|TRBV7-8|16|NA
TGTGCCAGCAGCCGCCGACCGGGGATGTACCAAGAGACCCAGTACTTC
CASSRRPGMYQETQYF
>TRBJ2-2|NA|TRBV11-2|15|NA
TGTGCCAGCAGCTTAGAGGTCCGGGGGTCCGGGGAGCTGTTTTTT
CASSLEVRGSGELFF
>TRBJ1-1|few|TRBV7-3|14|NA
TGTGCCAGCAGCCCCGACGCGGAAAGGAGGGAAGCTTTCTTT
CASSPDAERREAFF
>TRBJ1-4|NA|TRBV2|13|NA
TGTGCCAGTACCGGGACAAGAAATGAAAAACTGTTTTTT
CASTGTRNEKLFF
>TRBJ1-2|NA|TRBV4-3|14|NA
TGCGCCAGCAGCCGAGGTGGGTTAGCCTATGGCTACACCTTC
CASSRGGLAYGYTF
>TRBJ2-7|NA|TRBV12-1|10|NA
TGTGCCAGACTAGCGGGAGCGCAGTACTTC
CARLAGAQYF
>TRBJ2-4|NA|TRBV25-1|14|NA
TGTGCCAGCAGTGAATCCTGGGGAGGCGACATTCAGTACTTC
CASSESWGGDIQYF
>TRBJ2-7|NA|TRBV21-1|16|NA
TGTGCCAGCAGCAAAGAACGGTGTGGAGGGAACTACGAGCAGTACTTC
CASSKERCGGNYEQYF
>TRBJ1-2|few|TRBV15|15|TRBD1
TGTGCCACCAGCGTCAACAGGGGCCGTAACTATGGCTACACCTTC
CATSVNRGRNYGYTF
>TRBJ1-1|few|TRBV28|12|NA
TGTGCCAGCATGCCCCGTGTCACTGAAGCTTTCTTT
CASMPRVTEAFF
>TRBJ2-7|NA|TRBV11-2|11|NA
TGTGCCAGCAGCTTAAGTGGTGACCAGTACTTC
CASSLSGDQYF
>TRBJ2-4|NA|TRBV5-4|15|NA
TGTGCCAGCAGCCTGAACGGACAGATGATAAACATTCAGTACTTC
CASSLNGQMINIQYF
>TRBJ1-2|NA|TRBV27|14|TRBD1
TGTGCCAGCAGTTTATCCCGGACAGGGCTTGGCTACACCTTC
CASSLSRTGLGYTF
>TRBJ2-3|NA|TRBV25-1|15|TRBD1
TGTGCCAGCAGTAAACAGGGGCTTAGCACAGATACGCAGTATTTT
CASSKQGLSTDTQYF
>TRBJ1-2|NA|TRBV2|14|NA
TGTGCCAGCAGTGAATTCCGGGGGGGATCTGGCTACACCTTC
CASSEFRGGSGYTF
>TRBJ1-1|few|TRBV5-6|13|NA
TGTGCCAGCAGCCCTGGGTTGAACACTGAAGCTTTCTTT
CASSPGLNTEAFF
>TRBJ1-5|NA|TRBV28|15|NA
TGTGCCAGCGTCGAGCAGGGCCCGCTTAATCAGCCCCAGCATTTT
CASVEQGPLNQPQHF
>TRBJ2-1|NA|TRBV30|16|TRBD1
TGTGCCTGGAGTGTACCCGGGACAGGGGGCTTGGATGAGCAGTTCTTC
CAWSVPGTGGLDEQFF